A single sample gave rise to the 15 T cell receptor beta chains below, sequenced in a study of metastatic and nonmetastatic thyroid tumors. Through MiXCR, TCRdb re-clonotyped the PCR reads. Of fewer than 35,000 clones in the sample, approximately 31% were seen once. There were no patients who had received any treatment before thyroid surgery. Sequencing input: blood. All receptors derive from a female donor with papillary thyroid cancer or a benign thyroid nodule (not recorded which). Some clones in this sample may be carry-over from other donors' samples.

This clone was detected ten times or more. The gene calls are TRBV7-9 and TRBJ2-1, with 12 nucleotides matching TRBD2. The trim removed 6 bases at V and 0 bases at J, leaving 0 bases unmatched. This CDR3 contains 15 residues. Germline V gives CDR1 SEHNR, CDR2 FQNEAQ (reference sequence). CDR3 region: CASRTSGSSYNEQFF. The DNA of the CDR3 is TGTGCCAGCAGGACTAGCGGGAGCTCCTACAATGAGCAGTTCTTC.

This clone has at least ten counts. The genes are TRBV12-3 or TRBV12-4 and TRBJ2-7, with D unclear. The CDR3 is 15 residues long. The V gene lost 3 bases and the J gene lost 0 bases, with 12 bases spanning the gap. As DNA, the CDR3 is TGTGCCAGCAGTTTTCGTGCAGAAAGCTCCTACGAGCAGTACTTC. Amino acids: CASSFRAESSYEQYF.

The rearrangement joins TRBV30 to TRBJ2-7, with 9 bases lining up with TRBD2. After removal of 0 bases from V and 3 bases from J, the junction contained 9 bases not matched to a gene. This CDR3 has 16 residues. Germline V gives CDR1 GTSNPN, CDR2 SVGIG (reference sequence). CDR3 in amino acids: CAWSVPGAGGSYEQYF. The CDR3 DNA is TGTGCCTGGAGTGTACCCGGAGCGGGAGGTAGCTACGAGCAGTACTTC.

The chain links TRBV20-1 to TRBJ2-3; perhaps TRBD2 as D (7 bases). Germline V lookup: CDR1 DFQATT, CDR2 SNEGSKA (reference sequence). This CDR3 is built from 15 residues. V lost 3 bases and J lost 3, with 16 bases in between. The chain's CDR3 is CSASGGAVSTDTQYF. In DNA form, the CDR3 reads TGCAGTGCTAGTGGGGGGGCCGTTAGTACAGATACGCAGTATTTT.

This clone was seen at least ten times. The CDR3: CASSPGQGYNSPLHF. The CDR3 coding sequence is TGTGCCAGCAGCCCCGGACAGGGCTATAATTCACCCCTCCACTTT. V gene TRBV5-6 combines with J gene TRBJ1-6; 8 bases line up with TRBD1. CDR1 and CDR2 from the germline V gene are SGHDT and YYEEEE. The CDR3 has 15 amino acids. J was trimmed by 3 bases and V by 4 bases; bases with no gene match: 3. Full variable domain (remainder filled in from reference TRBV5-6 and TRBJ1-6): DAGVTQSPTHLIKTRGQQVTLRCSPKSGHDTVSWYQQALGQGPQFIFQYYEEEERQRGNFPDRFSGHQFPNYSSELNVNALLLGDSALYLCASSPGQGYNSPLHFGNGTRLTVT.

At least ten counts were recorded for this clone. The CDR3 nucleotides read TGTGCCAGCAGTGACTCTAGCGGGCCTTACAATGAGCAGTTCTTC. As protein: CASSDSSGPYNEQFF. The chain couples TRBV6-4 to TRBJ2-1, with 7 bases lining up with TRBD2. The ends lost 0 bases at V and 4 bases at J; junction bases unmatched: 3. The germline gives CDR1 MRHNA, CDR2 SNTAGT. The CDR3 consists of 15 residues.

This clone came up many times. The CDR3: CASSETAYEQYF. CDR3 nucleotides: TGTGCCAGCAGTGAGACAGCCTACGAGCAGTACTTC. This chain connects TRBV2 to TRBJ2-7; D possibly corresponds to TRBD1 (5 bases). The CDR3 loop spans 12 amino acids. CDR1 and CDR2 from the germline V gene are SNHLY and FYNNEI. Trimming pared 3 bases from V and 2 bases from J, leaving 5 bases between.

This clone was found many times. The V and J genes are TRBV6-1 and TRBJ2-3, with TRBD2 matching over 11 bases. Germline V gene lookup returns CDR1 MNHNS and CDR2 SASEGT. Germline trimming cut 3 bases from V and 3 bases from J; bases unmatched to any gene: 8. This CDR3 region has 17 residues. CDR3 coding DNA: TGTGCCAGCAGTGATACCGTAGCGGGAGGGCCAACAGATACGCAGTATTTT. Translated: CASSDTVAGGPTDTQYF.

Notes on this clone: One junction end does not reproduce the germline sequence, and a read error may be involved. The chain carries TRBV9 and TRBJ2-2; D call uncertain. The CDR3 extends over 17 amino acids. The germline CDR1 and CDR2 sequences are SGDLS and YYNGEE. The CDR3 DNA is TGTGCCAGCAGCGCGGATAGGGTGAGGACGAACACCGGTGAGCTGTTTTTT. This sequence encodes CASSADRVRTNTGELFF.

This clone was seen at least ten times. The CDR3 is CSAREGTSRNEQFF. The CDR3 nucleotides read TGCAGTGCTAGAGAAGGGACTAGTAGGAATGAGCAGTTCTTC. This chain connects TRBV20-1 to TRBJ2-1, with 8 bases aligning to TRBD2. Losses at the gene ends were 0 bases for V and 7 bases for J; bases not matched to a gene: 5. This CDR3 has 14 amino acids. CDR1 is DFQATT and CDR2 is SNEGSKA in the germline V gene (reference sequence).

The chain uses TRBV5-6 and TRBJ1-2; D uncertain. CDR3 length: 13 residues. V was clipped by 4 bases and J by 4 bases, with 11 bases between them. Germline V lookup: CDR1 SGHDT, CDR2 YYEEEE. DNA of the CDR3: TGTGCCAGCAGCCCAGGAAGGACCTATGGCTACACCTTC. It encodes CASSPGRTYGYTF.

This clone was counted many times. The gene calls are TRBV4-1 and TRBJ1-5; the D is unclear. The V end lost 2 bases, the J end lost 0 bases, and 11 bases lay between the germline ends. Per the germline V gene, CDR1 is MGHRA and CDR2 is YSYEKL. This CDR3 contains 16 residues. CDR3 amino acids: CASSQRSGVSNQPQHF. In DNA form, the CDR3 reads TGCGCCAGCAGCCAAAGGTCCGGCGTTAGCAATCAGCCCCAGCATTTT.

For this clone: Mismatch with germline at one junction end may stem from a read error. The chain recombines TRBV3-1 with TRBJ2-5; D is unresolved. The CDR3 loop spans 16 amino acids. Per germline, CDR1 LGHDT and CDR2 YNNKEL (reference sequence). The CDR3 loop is CVSSQDLQELQETQYF. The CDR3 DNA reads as TGTGTCAGCAGCCAAGACCTTCAGGAACTCCAAGAGACCCAGTACTTC.

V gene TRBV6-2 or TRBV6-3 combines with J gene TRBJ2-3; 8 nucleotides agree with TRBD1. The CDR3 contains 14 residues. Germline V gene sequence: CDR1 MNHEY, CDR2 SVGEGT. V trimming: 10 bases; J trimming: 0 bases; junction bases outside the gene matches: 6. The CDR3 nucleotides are TGTGCCACCCAGGGGGCGATGAGCACAGATACGCAGTATTTT. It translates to CATQGAMSTDTQYF.

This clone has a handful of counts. CDR3 nucleotides: TGTGCCAGTAGGCAGACGGATGGCTACACCTTC. Encoded protein: CASRQTDGYTF. This chain uses TRBV19 with TRBJ1-2, with D unclear. The germline gives CDR1 LNHDA, CDR2 SQIVND (reference sequence). The CDR3 runs 11 residues. Trimming pared 6 bases from V and 6 bases from J, leaving 8 bases between.